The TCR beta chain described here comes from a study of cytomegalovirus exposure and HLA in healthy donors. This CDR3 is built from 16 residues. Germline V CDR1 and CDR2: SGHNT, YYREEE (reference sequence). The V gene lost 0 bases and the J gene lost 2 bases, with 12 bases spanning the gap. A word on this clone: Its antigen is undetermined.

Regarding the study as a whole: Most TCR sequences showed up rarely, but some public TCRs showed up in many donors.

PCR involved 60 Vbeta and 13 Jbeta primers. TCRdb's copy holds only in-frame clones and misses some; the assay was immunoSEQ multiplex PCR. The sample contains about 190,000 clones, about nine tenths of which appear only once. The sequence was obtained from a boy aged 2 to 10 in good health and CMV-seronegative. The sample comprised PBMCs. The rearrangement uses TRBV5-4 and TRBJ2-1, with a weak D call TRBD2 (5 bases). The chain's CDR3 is CASSLEGAATYNEQFF. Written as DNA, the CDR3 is TGTGCCAGCAGCTTGGAAGGAGCGGCCACCTACAATGAGCAGTTCTTC.